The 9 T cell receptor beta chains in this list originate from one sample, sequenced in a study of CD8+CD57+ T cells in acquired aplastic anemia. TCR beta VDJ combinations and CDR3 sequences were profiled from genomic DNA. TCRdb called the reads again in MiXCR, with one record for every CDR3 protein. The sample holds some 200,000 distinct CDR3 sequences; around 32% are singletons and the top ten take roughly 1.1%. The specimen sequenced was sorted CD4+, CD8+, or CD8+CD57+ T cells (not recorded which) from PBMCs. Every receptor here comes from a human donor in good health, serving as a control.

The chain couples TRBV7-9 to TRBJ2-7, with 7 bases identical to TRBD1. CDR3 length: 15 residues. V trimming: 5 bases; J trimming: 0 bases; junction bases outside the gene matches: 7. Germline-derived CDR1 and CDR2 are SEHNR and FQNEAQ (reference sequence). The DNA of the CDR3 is TGTGCCAGCAGCGACCGGGACAGACTCTCCTACGAGCAGTACTTC. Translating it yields CASSDRDRLSYEQYF.

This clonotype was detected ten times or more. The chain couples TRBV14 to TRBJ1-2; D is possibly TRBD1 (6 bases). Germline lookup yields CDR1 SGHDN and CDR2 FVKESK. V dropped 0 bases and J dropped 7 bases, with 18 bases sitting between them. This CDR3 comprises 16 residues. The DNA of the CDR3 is TGTGCCAGCAGCCAAGATCGGTGGTTGGGGGCCGGTGGCTACACCTTC. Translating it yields CASSQDRWLGAGGYTF. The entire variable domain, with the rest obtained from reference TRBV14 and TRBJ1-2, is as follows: EAGVTQFPSHSVIEKGQTVTLRCDPISGHDNLYWYRRVMGKEIKFLLHFVKESKQDESGMPNNRFLAERTGGTYSTLKVQPAELEDSGVYFCASSQDRWLGAGGYTFGSGTRLTVV.

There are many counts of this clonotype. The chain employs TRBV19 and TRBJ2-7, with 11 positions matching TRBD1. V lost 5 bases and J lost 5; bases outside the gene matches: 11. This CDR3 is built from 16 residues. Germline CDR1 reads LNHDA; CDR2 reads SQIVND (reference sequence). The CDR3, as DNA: TGTGCCAGTAGTCCGGGGGGACAGGGGGGAAGTAACGAGCAGTACTTC. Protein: CASSPGGQGGSNEQYF.

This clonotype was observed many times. Written as DNA, the CDR3 is TGTGCCAGCAGCTTTCGGACTAGCGGGACAGGTGGGGAGACCCAGTACTTC. Translating it yields CASSFRTSGTGGETQYF. The rearrangement uses TRBV7-2 and TRBJ2-5, with TRBD2 identical over 12 bases. Losses at the gene ends were 3 bases for V and 5 bases for J; bases not matched to a gene: 10. Germline CDR1 SGHTA, CDR2 FQGNSA. CDR3 length equals 17 residues.

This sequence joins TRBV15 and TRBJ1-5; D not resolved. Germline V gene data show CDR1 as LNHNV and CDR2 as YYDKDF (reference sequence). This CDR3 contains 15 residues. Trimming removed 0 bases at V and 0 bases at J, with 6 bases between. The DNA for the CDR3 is TGTGCCACCAGCAGAGAGGCGGATAGCAATCAGCCCCAGCATTTT. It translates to CATSREADSNQPQHF. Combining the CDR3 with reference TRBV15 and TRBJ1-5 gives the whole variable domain DAMVIQNPRYQVTQFGKPVTLSCSQTLNHNVMYWYQQKSSQAPKLLFHYYDKDFNNEADTPDNFQSRRPNTSFCFLDIRSPGLGDTAMYLCATSREADSNQPQHFGDGTRLSIL.

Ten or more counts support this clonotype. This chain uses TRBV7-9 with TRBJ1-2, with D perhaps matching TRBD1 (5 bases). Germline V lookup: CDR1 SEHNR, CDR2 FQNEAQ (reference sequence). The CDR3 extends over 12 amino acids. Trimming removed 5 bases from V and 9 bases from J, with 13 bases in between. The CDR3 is CASSQQESSYTF. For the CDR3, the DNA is TGTGCCAGCAGCCAACAGGAAAGCAGCTACACCTTC.

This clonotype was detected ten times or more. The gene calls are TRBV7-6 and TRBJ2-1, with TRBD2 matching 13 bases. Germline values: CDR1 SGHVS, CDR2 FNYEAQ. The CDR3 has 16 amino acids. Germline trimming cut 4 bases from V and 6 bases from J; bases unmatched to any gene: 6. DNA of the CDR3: TGTGCCAGCAGCTCGGGACTAGCGGGACCACGCAATGAGCAGTTCTTC. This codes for CASSSGLAGPRNEQFF.

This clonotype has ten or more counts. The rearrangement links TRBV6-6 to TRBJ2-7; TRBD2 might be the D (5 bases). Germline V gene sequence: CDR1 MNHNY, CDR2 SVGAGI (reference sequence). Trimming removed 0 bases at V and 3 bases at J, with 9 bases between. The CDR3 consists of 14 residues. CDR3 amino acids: CASSYSNRGYEQYF. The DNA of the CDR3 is TGTGCCAGCAGTTACTCGAATCGGGGCTACGAGCAGTACTTC.

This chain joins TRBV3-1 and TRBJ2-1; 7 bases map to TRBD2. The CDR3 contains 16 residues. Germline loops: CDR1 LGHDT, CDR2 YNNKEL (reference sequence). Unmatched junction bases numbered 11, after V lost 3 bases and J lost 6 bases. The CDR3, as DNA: TGTGCCAGCAGCCAGACGGGCGGGAGTAATAGCAATGAGCAGTTCTTC. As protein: CASSQTGGSNSNEQFF.